These T cell receptor beta chains were read from a single sample in a study of blood T cells in healthy people across ages. TCRdb reanalysed the 5' RACE reads using MiXCR and keeps one entry per CDR3 protein. The repertoire holds hundreds of thousands of distinct CDR3 sequences, about 34% seen once, with 10% to 15% in the top ten. The sample comprised blood. The source is a man aged 18 to 30 in good health. CDR3s include the opening cysteine and the closing phenylalanine or tryptophan. The order of the fields is J gene, V gene, D gene, clone size, CDR3 protein, CDR3 DNA. D genes are given only for firm matches. Some rows have no size entry. The others give once, few or many, or a class for an expanded clone.

TRBJ2-1 TRBV6-2/TRBV6-3 - - CASTFEGNTEQFF TGTGCCAGCACTTTTGAGGGGAACACTGAGCAGTTCTTC
TRBJ2-2 TRBV20-1 - few CSARESSGAGELFF TGCAGTGCTAGAGAGTCGTCAGGAGCCGGGGAGCTGTTTTTT
TRBJ1-1 TRBV10-3 - - CAISRTGGTEAFF TGTGCCATCTCCAGGACTGGGGGGACTGAAGCTTTCTTT
TRBJ2-5 TRBV7-2 - few CASSLFQGTQETQYF TGTGCCAGCAGCTTATTCCAGGGGACGCAAGAGACCCAGTACTTC
TRBJ2-7 TRBV6-1 - - CASSGPRAYEQYF TGTGCCAGCAGTGGGCCCCGGGCCTACGAGCAGTACTTC
TRBJ1-1 TRBV27 - few CASSSLTQNTEAFF TGTGCCAGCAGTTCCCTAACACAGAACACTGAAGCTTTCTTT
TRBJ1-1 TRBV20-1 - many CSALTATVGAFF TGCAGTGCACTAACAGCTACTGTAGGAGCTTTCTTT
TRBJ2-3 TRBV6-5 TRBD2 many CASSFRLAGLTDTQYF TGTGCCAGCAGTTTTAGACTAGCGGGGCTCACAGATACGCAGTATTTT
TRBJ2-1 TRBV12-3/TRBV12-4 TRBD2 few CASSGLAHEQFF TGTGCCAGCAGTGGACTAGCCCATGAGCAGTTCTTC
TRBJ1-1 TRBV4-2 - - CASSQEGENTEAFF TGTGCCAGCAGCCAAGAAGGGGAGAACACTGAAGCTTTCTTT
TRBJ2-3 TRBV4-2 - - CASSQGKSAEDTQYF TGTGCCAGCAGCCAGGGAAAAAGTGCGGAAGATACGCAGTATTTT
TRBJ2-4 TRBV7-2 TRBD1 - CASSSRTGTKNIQYF TGTGCCAGCAGCTCAAGGACAGGGACCAAAAACATTCAGTACTTC
TRBJ2-3 TRBV25-1 TRBD1 - CASRQGLGDTQYF TGTGCCAGCAGACAGGGGCTCGGAGATACGCAGTATTTT
TRBJ2-7 TRBV25-1 - few CASQSKGVTYEQYF TGTGCCAGCCAGAGCAAGGGGGTAACCTACGAGCAGTACTTC
TRBJ2-1 TRBV20-1 TRBD2 once CSARGTSGRTNEQFF TGCAGTGCTAGAGGGACTAGCGGGAGGACCAATGAGCAGTTCTTC
TRBJ1-1 TRBV6-1 - - CASPQLNTEAFF TGTGCCAGCCCACAGCTCAACACTGAAGCTTTCTTT
TRBJ2-3 TRBV27 TRBD2 few CASLGTSGGTDTQYF TGTGCCAGCCTTGGGACTAGCGGGGGTACAGATACGCAGTATTTT
TRBJ2-1 TRBV20-1 - few CSAAPLSTYNEQFF TGCAGTGCTGCCCCGCTTAGCACCTACAATGAGCAGTTCTTC
TRBJ2-3 TRBV28 - - CASSLSHQGGTDTQYF TGTGCCAGCAGTTTATCCCACCAGGGAGGCACAGATACGCAGTATTTT
TRBJ1-2 TRBV3-1 - many CASSQEAGYGYTF TGCGCCAGCAGCCAAGAAGCAGGCTATGGCTACACCTTC
TRBJ1-6 TRBV4-3 - - CASSQERGGTYNSPLHF TGCGCCAGCAGCCAAGAGAGGGGGGGCACCTATAATTCACCCCTCCACTTT